The source of this T cell receptor (beta chain) is a study of T cell responses to AZD1222 COVID-19 vaccine. A remark on this clone: The antigen is undetermined.

Regarding the study as a whole: No repertoire was sampled before or during the peak T cell response, only after it. Close to half of spike-specific TCRs reportedly recognize unmutated variant regions. Spike-specific TCR repertoires showed rising breadth and depth after two AZD1222 doses.

Repertoires were generated with immunoSEQ multiplex PCR, while TCRdb's copy carries only in-frame clones and drops some. The table has 100,000 or so clones, approximately 90% seen once. The source is an adult in good health. This specimen was peripheral blood, taken on day 0 of AZD1222 vaccination.

This CDR3 is CASSQGWGETQYF. The CDR3 DNA reads TGTGCCAGCAGTCAGGGGTGGGGGGAGACCCAGTACTTC. The V call is TRBV2, the J call TRBJ2-5, with D maybe TRBD1 (6 bases). This CDR3 is built from 13 residues. CDR1 and CDR2 (germline): SNHLY, FYNNEI. V was shortened by 5 bases and J by 5 bases, with 12 bases between the two germline ends.